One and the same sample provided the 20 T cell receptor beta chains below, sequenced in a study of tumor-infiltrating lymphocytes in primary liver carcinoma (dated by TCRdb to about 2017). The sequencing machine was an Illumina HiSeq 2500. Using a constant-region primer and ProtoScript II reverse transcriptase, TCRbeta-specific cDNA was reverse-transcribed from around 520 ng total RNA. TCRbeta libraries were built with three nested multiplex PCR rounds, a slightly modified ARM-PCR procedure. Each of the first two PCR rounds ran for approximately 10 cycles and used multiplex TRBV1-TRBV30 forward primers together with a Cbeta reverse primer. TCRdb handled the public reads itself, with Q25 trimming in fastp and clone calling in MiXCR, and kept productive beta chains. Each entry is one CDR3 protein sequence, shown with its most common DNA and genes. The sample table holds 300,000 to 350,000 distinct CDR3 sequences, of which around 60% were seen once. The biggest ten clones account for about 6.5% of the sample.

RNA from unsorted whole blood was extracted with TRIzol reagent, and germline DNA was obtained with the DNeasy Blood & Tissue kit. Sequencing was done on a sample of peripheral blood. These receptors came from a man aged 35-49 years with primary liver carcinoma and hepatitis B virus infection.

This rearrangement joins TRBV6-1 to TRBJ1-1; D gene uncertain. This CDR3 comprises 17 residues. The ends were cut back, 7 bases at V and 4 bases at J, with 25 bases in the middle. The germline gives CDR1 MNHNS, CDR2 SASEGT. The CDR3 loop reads CASKGLRMSVFGTEAFF. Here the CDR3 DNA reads TGTGCCAGCAAGGGCCTGAGGATGAGCGTTTTCGGCACTGAAGCTTTCTTT.

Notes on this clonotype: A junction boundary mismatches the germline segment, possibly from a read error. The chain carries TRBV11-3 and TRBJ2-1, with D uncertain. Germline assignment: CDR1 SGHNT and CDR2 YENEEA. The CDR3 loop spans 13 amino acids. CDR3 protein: CGSSLESGAEPFF. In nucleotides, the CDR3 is TGTGGCAGCAGCTTAGAGTCGGGCGCTGAGCCGTTCTTC.

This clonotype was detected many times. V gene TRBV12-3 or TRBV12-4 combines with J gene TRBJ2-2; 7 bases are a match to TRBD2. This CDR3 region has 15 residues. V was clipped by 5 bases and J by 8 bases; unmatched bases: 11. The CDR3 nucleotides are TGTGCCAGCAGTGGAGGTGCGGGAGTCGATGGGGAGCTGTTTTTT. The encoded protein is CASSGGAGVDGELFF.

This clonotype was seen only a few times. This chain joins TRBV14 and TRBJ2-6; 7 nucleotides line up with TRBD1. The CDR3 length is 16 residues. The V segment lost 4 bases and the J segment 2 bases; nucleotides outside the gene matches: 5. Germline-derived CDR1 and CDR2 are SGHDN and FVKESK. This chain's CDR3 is CASSRMTGTGANVLTF. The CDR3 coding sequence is TGTGCCAGCAGCCGGATGACAGGGACTGGGGCCAACGTCCTGACTTTC.

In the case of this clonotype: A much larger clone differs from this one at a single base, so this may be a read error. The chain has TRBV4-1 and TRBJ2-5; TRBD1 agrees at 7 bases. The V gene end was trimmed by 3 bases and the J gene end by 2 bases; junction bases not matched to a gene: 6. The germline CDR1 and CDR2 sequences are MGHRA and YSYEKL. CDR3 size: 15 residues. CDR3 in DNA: TGCGCCAGCAGCCATAAGACAGGGACACAAGAGACCCAGTACTTC. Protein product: CASSHKTGTQETQYF.

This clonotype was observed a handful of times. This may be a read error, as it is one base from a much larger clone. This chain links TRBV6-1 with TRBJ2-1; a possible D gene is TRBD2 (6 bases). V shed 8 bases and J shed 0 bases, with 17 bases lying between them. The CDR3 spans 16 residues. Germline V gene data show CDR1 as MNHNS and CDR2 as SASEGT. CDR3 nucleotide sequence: TGTGCCAGCTTCCCGGGGGAGGACATCTCCTACAATGAGCAGTTCTTC. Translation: CASFPGEDISYNEQFF.

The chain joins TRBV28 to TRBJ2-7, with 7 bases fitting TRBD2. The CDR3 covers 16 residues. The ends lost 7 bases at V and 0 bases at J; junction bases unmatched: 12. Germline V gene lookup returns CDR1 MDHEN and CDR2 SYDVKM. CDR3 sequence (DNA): TGTGCCAGCACCACTACGGAACTAGCGAGCTCCTACGAGCAGTACTTC. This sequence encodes CASTTTELASSYEQYF.

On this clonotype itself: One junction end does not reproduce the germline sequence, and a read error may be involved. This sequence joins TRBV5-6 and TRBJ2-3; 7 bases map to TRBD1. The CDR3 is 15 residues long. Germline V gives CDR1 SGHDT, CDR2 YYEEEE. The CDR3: CASILVEGAPDTQYF. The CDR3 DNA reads TGTGCCAGCATCTTGGTCGAGGGGGCACCAGATACGCAATATTTT. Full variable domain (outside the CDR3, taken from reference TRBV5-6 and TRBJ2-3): DAGVTQSPTHLIKTRGQQVTLRCSPKSGHDTVSWYQQALGQGPQFIFQYYEEEERQRGNFPDRFSGHQFPNYSSELNVNALLLGDSALYLCASILVEGAPDTQYFGPGTRLTVL.

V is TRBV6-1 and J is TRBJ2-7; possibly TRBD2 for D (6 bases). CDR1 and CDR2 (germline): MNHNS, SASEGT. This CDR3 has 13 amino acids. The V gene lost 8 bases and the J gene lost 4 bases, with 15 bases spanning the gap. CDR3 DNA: TGTGCCAGCGGAATAGCGGCCAGATACGAGCAGTACTTC. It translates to CASGIAARYEQYF.

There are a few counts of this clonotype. The CDR3 sequence is CASSILFEVGVEDTQYF. Written as DNA, the CDR3 is TGTGCCAGTAGTATCCTCTTCGAAGTAGGGGTTGAAGATACGCAGTATTTT. This chain joins TRBV19 and TRBJ2-3; TRBD1 is a possible D gene (5 bases). There are 17 residues in the CDR3. Deletions cut 3 bases from V and 5 bases from J, with 21 bases between. CDR1 and CDR2 (germline): LNHDA, SQIVND (reference sequence).

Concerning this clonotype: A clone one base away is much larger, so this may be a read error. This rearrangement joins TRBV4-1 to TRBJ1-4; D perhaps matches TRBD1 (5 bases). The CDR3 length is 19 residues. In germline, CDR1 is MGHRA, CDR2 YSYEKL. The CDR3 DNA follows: TGCGTCAGCAGCCAAGAACCGGGACGCATCACGGCAACTAATGAAAAACTGTTTTTT. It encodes CVSSQEPGRITATNEKLFF.

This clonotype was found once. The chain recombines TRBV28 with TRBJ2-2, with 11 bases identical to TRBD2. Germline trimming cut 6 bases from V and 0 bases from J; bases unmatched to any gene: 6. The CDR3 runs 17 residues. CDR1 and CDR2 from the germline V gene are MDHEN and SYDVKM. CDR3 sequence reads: CASSTLAGGTNTGELFF. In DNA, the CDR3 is TGTGCCAGCAGCACTCTAGCGGGAGGAACGAACACCGGGGAGCTGTTTTTT.

The CDR3 DNA reads TGTGCCAGCAGCCGCGAAACGCTACAGTTCTTC. Residues: CASSRETLQFF. This sequence joins TRBV7-9 and TRBJ2-1; no clear D. The CDR3 sequence is 11 residues long. Germline V gene lookup returns CDR1 SEHNR and CDR2 FQNEAQ (reference sequence). The V end was cut by 5 bases, the J end by 13 bases, with 12 bases between.

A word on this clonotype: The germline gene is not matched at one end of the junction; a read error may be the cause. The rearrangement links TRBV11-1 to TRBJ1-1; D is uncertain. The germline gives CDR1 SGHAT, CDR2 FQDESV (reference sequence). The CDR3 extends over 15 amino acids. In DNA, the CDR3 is TGCACCAACAGCTTAGGTGAGGCACTGAACACTGAAGCTTTCTTT. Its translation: CTNSLGEALNTEAFF.

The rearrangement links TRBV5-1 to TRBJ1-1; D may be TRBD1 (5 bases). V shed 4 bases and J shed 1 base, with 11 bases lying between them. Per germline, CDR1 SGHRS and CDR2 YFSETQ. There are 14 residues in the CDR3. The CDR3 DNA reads TGCGCCAGCAGCCAACTGGGGGGGAACACTGAAGCTTTCTTT. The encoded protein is CASSQLGGNTEAFF.

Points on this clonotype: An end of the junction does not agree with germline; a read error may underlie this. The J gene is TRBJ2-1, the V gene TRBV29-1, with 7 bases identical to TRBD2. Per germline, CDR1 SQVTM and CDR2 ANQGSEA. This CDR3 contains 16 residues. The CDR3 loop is CSVEGLGRSSYNEQFF. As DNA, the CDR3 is TGCAGCGTCGAAGGACTAGGGCGAAGCTCCTACAATGAGCAGTTCTTC.

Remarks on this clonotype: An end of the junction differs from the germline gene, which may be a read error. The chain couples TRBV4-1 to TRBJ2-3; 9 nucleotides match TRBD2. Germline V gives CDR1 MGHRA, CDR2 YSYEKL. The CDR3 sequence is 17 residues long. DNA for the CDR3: TGCGCCACCAGCCTCCGGGGGGCGGGAGGGCGCACAGATACGCAGTATTTT. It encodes CATSLRGAGGRTDTQYF.

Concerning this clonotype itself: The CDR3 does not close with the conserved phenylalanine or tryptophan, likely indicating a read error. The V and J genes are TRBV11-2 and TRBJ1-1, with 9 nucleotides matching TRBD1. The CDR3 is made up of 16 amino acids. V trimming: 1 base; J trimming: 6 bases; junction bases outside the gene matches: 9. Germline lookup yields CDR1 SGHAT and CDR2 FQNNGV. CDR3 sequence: CASSLAGTGWLAEAFM. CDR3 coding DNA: TGTGCCAGCAGCTTAGCAGGGACAGGGTGGTTGGCTGAAGCTTTCATG.

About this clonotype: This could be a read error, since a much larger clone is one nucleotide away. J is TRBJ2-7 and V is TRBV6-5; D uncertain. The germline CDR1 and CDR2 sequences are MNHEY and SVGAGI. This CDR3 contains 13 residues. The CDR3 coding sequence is TGTGCCAGCAGCTACTCGAGTGTCTACGAGCAGCACTTC. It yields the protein CASSYSSVYEQHF.

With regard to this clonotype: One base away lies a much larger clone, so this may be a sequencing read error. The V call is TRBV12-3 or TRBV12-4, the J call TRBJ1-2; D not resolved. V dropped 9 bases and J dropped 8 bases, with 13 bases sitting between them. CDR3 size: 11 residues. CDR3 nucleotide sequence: TGTGCCAGAAGCCGAGCACTCGGCTACACCTTC. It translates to CARSRALGYTF.